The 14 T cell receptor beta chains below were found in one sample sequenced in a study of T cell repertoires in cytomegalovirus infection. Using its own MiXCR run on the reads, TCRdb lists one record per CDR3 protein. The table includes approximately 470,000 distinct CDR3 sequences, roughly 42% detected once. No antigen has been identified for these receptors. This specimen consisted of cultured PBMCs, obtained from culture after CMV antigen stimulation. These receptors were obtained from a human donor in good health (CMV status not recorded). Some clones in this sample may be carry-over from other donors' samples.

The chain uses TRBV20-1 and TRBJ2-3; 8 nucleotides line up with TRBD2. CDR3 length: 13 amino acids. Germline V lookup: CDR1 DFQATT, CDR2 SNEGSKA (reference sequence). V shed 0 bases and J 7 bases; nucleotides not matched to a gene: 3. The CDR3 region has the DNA TGCAGTGCTAGAGAGCGGGGGGCAAATACGCAGTATTTT. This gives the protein CSARERGANTQYF.

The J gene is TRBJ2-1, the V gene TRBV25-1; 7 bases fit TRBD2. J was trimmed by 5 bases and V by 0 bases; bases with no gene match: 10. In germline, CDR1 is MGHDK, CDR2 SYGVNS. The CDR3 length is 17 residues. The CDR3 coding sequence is TGTGCCAGCAGTGAATACGGGGTGGGAGGGCAGAACAATGAGCAGTTCTTC. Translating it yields CASSEYGVGGQNNEQFF.

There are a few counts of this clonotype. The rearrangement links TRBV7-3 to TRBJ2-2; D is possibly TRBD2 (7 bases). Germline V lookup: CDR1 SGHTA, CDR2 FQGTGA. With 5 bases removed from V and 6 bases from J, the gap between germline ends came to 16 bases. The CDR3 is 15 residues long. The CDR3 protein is CASSIYGGRPGELFF. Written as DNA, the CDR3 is TGTGCCAGCAGCATCTACGGGGGGCGGCCCGGGGAGCTGTTTTTT.

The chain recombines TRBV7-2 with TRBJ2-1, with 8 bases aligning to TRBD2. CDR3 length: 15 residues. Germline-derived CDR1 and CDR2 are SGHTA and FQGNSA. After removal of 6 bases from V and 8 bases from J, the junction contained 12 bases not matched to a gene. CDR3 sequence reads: CASRKSGGLIDEQFF. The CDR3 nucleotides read TGTGCCAGCAGGAAAAGCGGGGGTCTTATTGATGAGCAGTTCTTC.

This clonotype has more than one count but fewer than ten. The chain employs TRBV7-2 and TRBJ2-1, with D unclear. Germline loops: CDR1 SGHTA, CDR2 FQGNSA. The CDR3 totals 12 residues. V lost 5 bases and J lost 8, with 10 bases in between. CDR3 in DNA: TGTGCCAGCAGCCTCTACTTTTATGAGCAGTTCTTC. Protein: CASSLYFYEQFF.

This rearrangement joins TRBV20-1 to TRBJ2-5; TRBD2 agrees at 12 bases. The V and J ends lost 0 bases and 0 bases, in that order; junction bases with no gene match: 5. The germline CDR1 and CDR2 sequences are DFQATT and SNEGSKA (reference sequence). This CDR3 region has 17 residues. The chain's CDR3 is CSARDLRLAGDQETQYF. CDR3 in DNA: TGCAGTGCTAGAGACCTACGACTAGCGGGGGACCAAGAGACCCAGTACTTC.

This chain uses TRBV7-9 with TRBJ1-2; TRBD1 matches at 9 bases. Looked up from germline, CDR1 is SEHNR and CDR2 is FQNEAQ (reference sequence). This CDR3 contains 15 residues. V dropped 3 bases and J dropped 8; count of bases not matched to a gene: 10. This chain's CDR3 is CASSFRGTGRGGYTF. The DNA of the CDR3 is TGTGCCAGCAGCTTTAGAGGGACAGGGAGAGGCGGCTACACCTTC.

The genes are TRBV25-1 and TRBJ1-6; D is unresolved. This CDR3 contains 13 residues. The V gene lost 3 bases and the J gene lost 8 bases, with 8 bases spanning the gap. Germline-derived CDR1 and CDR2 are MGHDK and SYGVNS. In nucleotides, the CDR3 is TGTGCCAGCAGTGATTTCTGGGATTCACCCCTCCACTTT. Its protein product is CASSDFWDSPLHF.

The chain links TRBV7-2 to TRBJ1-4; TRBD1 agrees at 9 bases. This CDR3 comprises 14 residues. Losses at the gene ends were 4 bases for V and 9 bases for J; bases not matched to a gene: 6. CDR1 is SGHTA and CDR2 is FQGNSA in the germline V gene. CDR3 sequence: CASSSTGQGQKLFF. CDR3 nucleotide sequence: TGTGCCAGCAGCTCTACGGGACAGGGCCAAAAACTGTTTTTT.

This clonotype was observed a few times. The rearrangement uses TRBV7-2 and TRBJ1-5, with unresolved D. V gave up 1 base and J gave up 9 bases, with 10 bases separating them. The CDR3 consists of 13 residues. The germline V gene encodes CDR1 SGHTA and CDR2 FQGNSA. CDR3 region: CASSLGSRAPQHF. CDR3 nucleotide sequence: TGTGCCAGCAGCTTAGGATCAAGAGCGCCCCAGCATTTT.

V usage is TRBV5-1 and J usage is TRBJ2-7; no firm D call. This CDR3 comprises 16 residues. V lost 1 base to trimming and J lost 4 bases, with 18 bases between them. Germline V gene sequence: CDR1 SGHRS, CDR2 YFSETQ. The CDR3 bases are TGCGCCAGCAGCTTGTTGTCCCCGGGTAGGGCGTACGAGCAGTACTTC. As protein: CASSLLSPGRAYEQYF.

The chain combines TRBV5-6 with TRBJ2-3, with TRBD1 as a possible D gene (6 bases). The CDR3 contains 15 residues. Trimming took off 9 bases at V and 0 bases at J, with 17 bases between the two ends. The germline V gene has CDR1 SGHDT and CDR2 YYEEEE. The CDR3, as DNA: TGTGCCACACACGCGCAGGGGCGTAGCACAGATACGCAGTATTTT. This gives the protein CATHAQGRSTDTQYF.

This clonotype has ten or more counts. The CDR3 nucleotides read TGTGCCAGCAGCTTGTTTTCGCTCGGGGAGCTGTTTTTT. This sequence encodes CASSLFSLGELFF. V usage is TRBV7-2 and J usage is TRBJ2-2; unclear D gene. The germline gives CDR1 SGHTA, CDR2 FQGNSA. V lost 3 bases and J 7 bases, leaving 9 bases between the germline ends. CDR3 length equals 13 residues.

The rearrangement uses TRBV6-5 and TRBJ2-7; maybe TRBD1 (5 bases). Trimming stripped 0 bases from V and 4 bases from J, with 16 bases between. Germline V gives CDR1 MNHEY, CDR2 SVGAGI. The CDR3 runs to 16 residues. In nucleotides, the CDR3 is TGTGCCAGCAGTTACTCGTGGAGACAGACACCTTACGAGCAGTACTTC. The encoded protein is CASSYSWRQTPYEQYF.